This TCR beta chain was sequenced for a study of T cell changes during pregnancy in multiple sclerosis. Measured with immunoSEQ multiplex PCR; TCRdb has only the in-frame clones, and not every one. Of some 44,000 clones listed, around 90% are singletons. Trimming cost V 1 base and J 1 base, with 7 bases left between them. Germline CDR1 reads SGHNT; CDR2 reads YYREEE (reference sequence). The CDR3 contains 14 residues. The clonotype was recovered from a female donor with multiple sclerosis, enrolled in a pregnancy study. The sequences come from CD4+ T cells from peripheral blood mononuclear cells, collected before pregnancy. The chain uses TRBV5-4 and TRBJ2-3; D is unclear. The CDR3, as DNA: TGTGCCAGCAGCTTGTGGCCACGCACAGATACGCAGTATTTT. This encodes CASSLWPRTDTQYF.